This TCR beta chain was obtained from a study of T cell repertoires in cytomegalovirus infection. On the study more broadly: TCR beta signatures that were public indicated CMV infection and matching HLA type.

TCRdb reanalysed the reads using MiXCR and keeps one entry per CDR3 protein. The top ten hold around 13% of the sample, which has hundreds of thousands of distinct CDR3 sequences, 15% to 20% seen once. V was clipped by 2 bases and J by 5 bases; unmatched bases: 11. The germline CDR1 and CDR2 sequences are ENHRY and SYGVKD. There are 17 residues in the CDR3. This chain joins TRBV10-3 and TRBJ2-2, with 7 nucleotides matching TRBD1. The sequence was obtained from a human donor in good health (CMV status not recorded). Some clones in this sample may be carry-over from other donors' samples. Material: PBMCs. The CDR3 is CAISETALGTATGELFF. For the CDR3, the DNA is TGTGCCATCAGTGAGACCGCCCTCGGGACAGCTACCGGGGAGCTGTTTTTT.